The 25 T cell receptor beta chains below were found in one sample sequenced in a study of vaccination and CD4 T cells after COVID-19. No antigen has been identified for these receptors. An Oncomine TCR Beta short-read assay was used to sequence the DNA from cultured CD4+ T cells. TCRdb itself ran the PCR reads through MiXCR, one entry per CDR3 protein. This repertoire shows more than 20,000 distinct CDR3 sequences, 60% found once; its top ten account for more than 10%. Stated treatment: roughly 10-day PBMC culture with coronavirus spike peptide pools or control peptides (ViraFEST assay). The sequenced sample was CD4+ T cells from blood, cultured in vitro, obtained after SARS-CoV-2 vaccination. The receptor set was obtained from a human donor who received a COVID-19 vaccine.

The chain uses TRBV19 and TRBJ1-6, with D possibly TRBD1 on 5 matching bases. With 9 bases removed from V and 3 bases from J, the gap between germline ends came to 15 bases. Germline values: CDR1 LNHDA, CDR2 SQIVND (reference sequence). This CDR3 has 15 amino acids. The CDR3 nucleotides are TGTGCCAGCTCGGGGGAGGGCAACTATAATTCACCCCTCCACTTT. This translates into CASSGEGNYNSPLHF.

The V call is TRBV11-2, the J call TRBJ1-2; D is perhaps TRBD1 (5 bases). V was pared by 5 bases and J by 4 bases, with 20 bases between. Germline-derived CDR1 and CDR2 are SGHAT and FQNNGV. The CDR3 is 16 amino acids. CDR3 sequence reads: CASSTARQRELYGYTF. DNA for the CDR3: TGTGCCAGCAGCACAGCCCGACAGCGCGAGCTCTATGGCTACACCTTC.

The J gene is TRBJ1-6, the V gene TRBV30; perhaps TRBD1 as D (6 bases). The CDR3 covers 13 residues. The V end was cut by 3 bases, the J end by 7 bases, with 10 bases between. CDR1 and CDR2 (germline): GTSNPN, SVGIG (reference sequence). CDR3 nucleotides: TGTGCCTGGAGACAGGGCAACAATTCACCCCTCCACTTT. Translated, it gives CAWRQGNNSPLHF.

The chain combines TRBV19 with TRBJ1-6, with 7 bases fitting TRBD1. The CDR3 is 14 amino acids. The V and J ends lost 3 bases and 7 bases, in that order; junction bases with no gene match: 3. CDR1 and CDR2 from the germline V gene are LNHDA and SQIVND (reference sequence). DNA for the CDR3: TGTGCCAGTAGTATGGTCAGGGGGAATTCACCCCTCCACTTT. As protein: CASSMVRGNSPLHF.

This rearrangement joins TRBV20-1 to TRBJ1-5, with no clear D. Germline V gives CDR1 DFQATT, CDR2 SNEGSKA (reference sequence). The CDR3 consists of 13 residues. Trimming left V 6 bases short and J 0 bases short, with 9 bases between. The CDR3 DNA follows: TGCAGTGCAATCAAGTATAGCAATCAGCCCCAGCATTTT. This sequence encodes CSAIKYSNQPQHF.

This clonotype was seen only a few times. The gene calls are TRBV6-1 and TRBJ1-5, with a weak D call TRBD1 (6 bases). Germline V gene data show CDR1 as MNHNS and CDR2 as SASEGT. Deletions cut 7 bases from V and 3 bases from J, with 16 bases between. The CDR3 extends over 15 amino acids. The CDR3 is CASMDIQGYNQPQHF. As DNA, the CDR3 is TGTGCCAGCATGGATATACAGGGATACAATCAGCCCCAGCATTTT.

In this sample, this clonotype turned up a few times. This CDR3 reads CATSDPGTGTTGELFF. The CDR3 DNA reads as TGTGCCACCAGTGACCCCGGGACAGGGACCACCGGGGAGCTGTTTTTT. The chain has TRBV24-1 and TRBJ2-2; 9 bases are a match to TRBD1. Germline CDR1 is KGHDR and CDR2 is SFDVKD. This CDR3 has 16 residues. With 4 bases clipped from V and 4 bases from J, the junction kept 6 bases outside the gene matches.

CDR3 in DNA: TGTGCCAGCAGTTACCCCTCGAGGTGGGACATTCAGTACTTC. As protein: CASSYPSRWDIQYF. V and J are TRBV6-5 and TRBJ2-4; the D is unclear. The germline V and J ends were trimmed by 2 bases and 8 bases, with 13 bases remaining between them. The CDR3 is made up of 14 amino acids. CDR1 MNHEY and CDR2 SVGAGI come from the germline V gene.

This clonotype was observed a handful of times. The CDR3 reads CASSSRGPYEQYF. Written as DNA, the CDR3 is TGTGCCAGCAGTTCCAGGGGGCCCTACGAGCAGTACTTC. The V call is TRBV6-2 or TRBV6-3, the J call TRBJ2-7; 8 bases line up with TRBD1. The CDR3 length is 13 residues. Germline lookup yields CDR1 MNHEY and CDR2 SVGEGT. J lost 2 bases, V lost 4 bases, and 1 base had no gene match.

CDR3 sequence reads: CASSNRPQETQYF. The CDR3, as DNA: TGTGCCAGTAGTAATCGACCGCAAGAGACCCAGTACTTC. The gene calls are TRBV19 and TRBJ2-5; no clear D. V was clipped by 4 bases and J by 2 bases, with 8 bases between them. This CDR3 has 13 residues. Germline CDR1 reads LNHDA; CDR2 reads SQIVND (reference sequence). The full variable domain, its missing parts supplied by reference TRBV19 and TRBJ2-5, is DGGITQSPKYLFRKEGQNVTLSCEQNLNHDAMYWYRQDPGQGLRLIYYSQIVNDFQKGDIAEGYSVSREKKESFPLTVTSAQKNPTAFYLCASSNRPQETQYFGPGTRLLVL.

This clonotype came up once. The gene calls are TRBV10-3 and TRBJ1-6; no firm D call. This CDR3 is 13 amino acids long. Germline V gene sequence: CDR1 ENHRY, CDR2 SYGVKD. V dropped 2 bases and J dropped 5 bases, with 4 bases sitting between them. The CDR3 nucleotides read TGTGCCATCAGTGAGCAGGATAATTCACCCCTCCACTTT. Protein: CAISEQDNSPLHF.

The chain uses TRBV18 and TRBJ1-2; D possibly corresponds to TRBD1 (5 bases). Germline-derived CDR1 and CDR2 are KGHSH and LQKENI. The germline V and J ends were trimmed by 4 bases and 8 bases, with 20 bases remaining between them. CDR3 length: 15 residues. CDR3 bases: TGTGCCAGCTCACTGATCCGGGACGTACCTGGGGGCTACACCTTC. This codes for CASSLIRDVPGGYTF. The variable domain in full, completed from reference TRBV18 and TRBJ1-2, reads NAGVMQNPRHLVRRRGQEARLRCSPMKGHSHVYWYRQLPEEGLKFMVYLQKENIIDESGMPKERFSAEFPKEGPSILRIQQVVRGDSAAYFCASSLIRDVPGGYTFGSGTRLTVV.

The chain has TRBV10-3 and TRBJ2-5, with 10 bases fitting TRBD2. The CDR3 is 20 amino acids. Trimming cost V 2 bases and J 0 bases; bases outside gene matches: 15. Germline CDR1 ENHRY, CDR2 SYGVKD. Written as DNA, the CDR3 is TGTGCCATCAGTGAGGCGAATCCCGGTCATAGCGGGGGGTACCAAGAGACCCAGTACTTC. Its protein product is CAISEANPGHSGGYQETQYF.

The chain has TRBV20-1 and TRBJ1-2, with 8 positions matching TRBD1. The CDR3 is 14 residues long. Germline assignment: CDR1 DFQATT and CDR2 SNEGSKA (reference sequence). J gave up 0 bases and V 6 bases, and 6 bases lay outside the gene matches. CDR3: CSAKRTGTNYGYTF. Written as DNA, the CDR3 is TGCAGTGCAAAACGGACAGGGACTAACTATGGCTACACCTTC.

This clonotype appeared once. The rearrangement uses TRBV29-1 and TRBJ1-3; 9 positions agree with TRBD1. Germline assignment: CDR1 SQVTM and CDR2 ANQGSEA. The junction had 3 bases not matched to a gene; V was cut back by 5 bases and J by 4 bases. The CDR3 contains 13 residues. The DNA of the CDR3 is TGCAGCGTTCGACAGGGGGTCGGAAACACCATATATTTT. It yields the protein CSVRQGVGNTIYF. The whole variable domain, remainder taken from reference TRBV29-1 and TRBJ1-3, is SAVISQKPSRDICQRGTSLTIQCQVDSQVTMMFWYRQQPGQSLTLIATANQGSEATYESGFVIDKFPISRPNLTFSTLTVSNMSPEDSSIYLCSVRQGVGNTIYFGEGSWLTVV.

The chain uses TRBV6-1 and TRBJ2-5; TRBD2 aligns across 8 bases. CDR1 is MNHNS and CDR2 is SASEGT in the germline V gene. J lost 3 bases, V lost 6 bases, and 6 bases had no gene match. The CDR3 has 14 residues. CDR3 in DNA: TGTGCCAGCAGGTCGGGGGGGGGGAAAGAGACCCAGTACTTC. Protein: CASRSGGGKETQYF.

This clonotype turned up a few times. The chain recombines TRBV30 with TRBJ1-2, with D hard to call. Germline CDR1 GTSNPN, CDR2 SVGIG (reference sequence). CDR3 length equals 13 residues. V shed 1 base and J shed 6 bases, with 12 bases lying between them. The CDR3 bases are TGTGCCTGGAGTGATCCCAGAGTCCATGGCTACACCTTC. Residues: CAWSDPRVHGYTF.

CDR3 sequence (DNA): TGTGCCAGCAGCTCGACTAGCGGGGGGGACACGAACACCGGGGAGCTGTTTTTT. Translating gives CASSSTSGGDTNTGELFF. The genes are TRBV7-9 and TRBJ2-2, with 14 nucleotides matching TRBD2. The germline V gene encodes CDR1 SEHNR and CDR2 FQNEAQ (reference sequence). The ends lost 4 bases at V and 0 bases at J; junction bases unmatched: 4. The CDR3 contains 18 residues.

The V and J genes are TRBV27 and TRBJ1-2, with 9 bases lining up with TRBD1. Trimming at V came to 4 bases and at J to 4 bases, leaving 7 bases not matched to a gene. Germline V lookup: CDR1 MNHEY, CDR2 SMNVEV (reference sequence). This CDR3 spans 15 amino acids. The CDR3 nucleotides read TGTGCCAGCAGTTCCCCCGGGACAGGGCCCTATGGCTACACCTTC. This translates into CASSSPGTGPYGYTF.

This rearrangement joins TRBV6-1 to TRBJ1-2, with TRBD1 identical over 7 bases. The CDR3 consists of 14 residues. Losses at the gene ends were 5 bases for V and 3 bases for J; bases not matched to a gene: 6. Germline V gene sequence: CDR1 MNHNS, CDR2 SASEGT. CDR3 nucleotide sequence: TGTGCCAGCAGTCCGGGACAGTCAGACTATGGCTACACCTTC. Protein: CASSPGQSDYGYTF.

This clonotype has just a few counts. The rearrangement joins TRBV2 to TRBJ1-5; the D is unclear. Per germline, CDR1 SNHLY and CDR2 FYNNEI. V was cut by 5 bases and J by 0 bases, with 5 bases left in between. This CDR3 has 13 amino acids. The CDR3: CASSWGSNQPQHF. DNA of the CDR3: TGTGCCAGCAGTTGGGGTAGCAATCAGCCCCAGCATTTT.

The genes are TRBV6-5 and TRBJ1-6; D may be TRBD1 (5 bases). The CDR3 spans 14 residues. Trimming left V 2 bases short and J 4 bases short, with 6 bases between. Germline V gives CDR1 MNHEY, CDR2 SVGAGI. Here the CDR3 DNA reads TGTGCCAGCAGTTACGGGACTTATAATTCACCCCTCCACTTT. It specifies CASSYGTYNSPLHF.

The gene calls are TRBV7-2 and TRBJ2-2, with D unclear. Germline CDR1 reads SGHTA; CDR2 reads FQGNSA. The CDR3 runs to 11 residues. The ends were cut back, 7 bases at V and 2 bases at J, with 2 bases in the middle. The CDR3 DNA is TGTGCCAGCACCAACACCGGGGAGCTGTTTTTT. Translation: CASTNTGELFF.

The V call is TRBV2, the J call TRBJ2-3; D unclear. V was pared by 5 bases and J by 2 bases, with 14 bases between. Germline values: CDR1 SNHLY, CDR2 FYNNEI. This CDR3 has 15 amino acids. CDR3 sequence: CASSPVSVYTDTQYF. The CDR3 region has the DNA TGTGCCAGCAGTCCCGTGAGTGTGTACACAGATACGCAGTATTTT.

The chain couples TRBV19 to TRBJ2-3; D gene unclear. This CDR3 contains 14 residues. CDR1 is LNHDA and CDR2 is SQIVND in the germline V gene (reference sequence). The V end lost 8 bases, the J end lost 0 bases, and 12 bases lay between the germline ends. This CDR3 reads CASRDPKSTDTQYF. CDR3 nucleotides: TGTGCCAGTCGAGACCCCAAAAGCACAGATACGCAGTATTTT.